This T cell receptor beta chain was captured in a study of shared clonotypes between healthy human individuals. Turning to the study itself: Used for every donor were three CD4 naive, three CD4 memory, two CD8 naive and one CD8 memory plate.

Naive CD8 populations comprised CD45RO-negative cells positively selected for CCR7, excluding terminally differentiated effector memory CD45RA+ cells. Measured with immunoSEQ multiplex PCR; TCRdb has only the in-frame clones, and not every one. The sample records 700,000 to 950,000 clones, approximately 97% being singletons. Unmatched junction bases numbered 8, after V lost 5 bases and J lost 2 bases. This CDR3 has 16 amino acids. Germline V gives CDR1 LNHDA, CDR2 SQIVND (reference sequence). The specimen sequenced was naive CD8+ T cells sorted from blood. This sequence originates from a man aged 25 to 40 in good health. The chain carries TRBV19 and TRBJ2-3; 9 bases map to TRBD2. CDR3 DNA sequence: TGTGCCAGTAGTTTTAGACTAGCGGTGGCCACAGATACGCAGTATTTT. This gives the protein CASSFRLAVATDTQYF. The full variable domain, rest sourced from reference TRBV19 and TRBJ2-3, is DGGITQSPKYLFRKEGQNVTLSCEQNLNHDAMYWYRQDPGQGLRLIYYSQIVNDFQKGDIAEGYSVSREKKESFPLTVTSAQKNPTAFYLCASSFRLAVATDTQYFGPGTRLTVL.